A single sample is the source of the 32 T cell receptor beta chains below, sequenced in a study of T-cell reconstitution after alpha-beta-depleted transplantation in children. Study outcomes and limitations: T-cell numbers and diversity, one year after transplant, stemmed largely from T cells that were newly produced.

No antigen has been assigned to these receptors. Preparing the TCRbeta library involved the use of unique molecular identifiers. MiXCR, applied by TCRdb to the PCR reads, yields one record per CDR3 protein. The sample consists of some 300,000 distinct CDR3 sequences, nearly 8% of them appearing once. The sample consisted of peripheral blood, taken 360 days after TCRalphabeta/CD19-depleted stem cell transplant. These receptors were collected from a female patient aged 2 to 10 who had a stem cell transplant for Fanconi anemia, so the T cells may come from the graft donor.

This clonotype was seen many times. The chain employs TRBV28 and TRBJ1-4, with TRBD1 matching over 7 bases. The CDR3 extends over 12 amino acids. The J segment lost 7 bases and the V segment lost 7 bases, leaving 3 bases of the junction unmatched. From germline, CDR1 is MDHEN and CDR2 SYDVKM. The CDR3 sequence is CASTDRVEKLFF. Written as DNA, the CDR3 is TGTGCCAGCACCGACAGGGTTGAAAAACTGTTTTTT.

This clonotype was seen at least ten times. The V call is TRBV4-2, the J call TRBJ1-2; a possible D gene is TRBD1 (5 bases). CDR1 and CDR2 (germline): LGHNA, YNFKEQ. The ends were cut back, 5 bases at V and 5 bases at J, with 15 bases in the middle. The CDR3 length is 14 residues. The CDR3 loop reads CASSFEVGGYGYTF. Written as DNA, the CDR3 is TGTGCCAGCAGCTTCGAGGTCGGGGGATATGGCTACACCTTC.

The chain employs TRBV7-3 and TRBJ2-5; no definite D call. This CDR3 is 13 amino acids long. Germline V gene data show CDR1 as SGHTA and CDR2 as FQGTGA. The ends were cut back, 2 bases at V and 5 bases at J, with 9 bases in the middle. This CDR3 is CASSLSPAETQYF. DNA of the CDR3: TGTGCCAGCAGCTTATCCCCTGCCGAGACCCAGTACTTC.

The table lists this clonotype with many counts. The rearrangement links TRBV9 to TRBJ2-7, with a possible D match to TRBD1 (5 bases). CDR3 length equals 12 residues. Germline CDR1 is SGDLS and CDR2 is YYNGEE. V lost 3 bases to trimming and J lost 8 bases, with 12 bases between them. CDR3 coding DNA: TGTGCCAGCAGCGCCCTAAAGGGGAAGCAGTACTTC. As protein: CASSALKGKQYF.

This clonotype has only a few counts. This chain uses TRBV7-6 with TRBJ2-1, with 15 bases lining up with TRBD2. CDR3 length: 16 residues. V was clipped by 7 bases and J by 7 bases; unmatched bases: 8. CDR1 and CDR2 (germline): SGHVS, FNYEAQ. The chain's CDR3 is CASTGLAGGPGNEQFF. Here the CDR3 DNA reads TGTGCCAGCACCGGACTAGCGGGAGGGCCGGGGAATGAGCAGTTCTTC.

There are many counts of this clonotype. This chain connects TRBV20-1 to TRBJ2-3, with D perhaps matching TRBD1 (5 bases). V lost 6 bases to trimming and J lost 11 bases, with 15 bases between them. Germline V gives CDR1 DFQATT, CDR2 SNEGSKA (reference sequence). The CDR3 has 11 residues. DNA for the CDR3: TGCAGTGCGGCAGGGTTCAACAAGCAGTATTTT. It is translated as CSAAGFNKQYF.

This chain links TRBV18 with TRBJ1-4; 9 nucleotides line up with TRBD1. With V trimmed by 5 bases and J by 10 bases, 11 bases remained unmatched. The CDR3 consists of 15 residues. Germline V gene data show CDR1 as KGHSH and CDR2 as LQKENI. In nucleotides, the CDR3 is TGTGCCAGCTCATCTGGGACAGGGATAACTAGAAAACTGTTTTTT. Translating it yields CASSSGTGITRKLFF.

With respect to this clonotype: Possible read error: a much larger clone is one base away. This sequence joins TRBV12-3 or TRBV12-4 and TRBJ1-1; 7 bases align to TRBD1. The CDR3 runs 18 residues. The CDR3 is CAISFTSRRQGRNTEAFF. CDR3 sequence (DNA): TGTGCCATCAGTTTCACCAGCAGACGACAGGGCCGGAACACTGAAGCTTTCTTT.

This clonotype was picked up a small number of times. The CDR3 DNA reads as TGTGCCAGCAGTGAGATCAGGGGGCCAAACACAGATACGCAGTATTTT. It encodes CASSEIRGPNTDTQYF. This sequence joins TRBV6-1 and TRBJ2-3; 8 positions agree with TRBD1. This CDR3 region has 16 residues. Germline CDR1 MNHNS, CDR2 SASEGT. J gave up 2 bases and V 3 bases, and 7 bases lay outside the gene matches.

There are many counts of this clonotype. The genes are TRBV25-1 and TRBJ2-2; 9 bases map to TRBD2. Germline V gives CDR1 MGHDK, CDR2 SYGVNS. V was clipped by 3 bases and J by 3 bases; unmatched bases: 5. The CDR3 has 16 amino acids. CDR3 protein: CASSDPQRGDTGELFF. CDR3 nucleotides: TGTGCCAGCAGTGATCCTCAGCGGGGGGACACCGGGGAGCTGTTTTTT. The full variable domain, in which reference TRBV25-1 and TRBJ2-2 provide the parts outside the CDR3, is EADIYQTPRYLVIGTGKKITLECSQTMGHDKMYWYQQDPGMELHLIHYSYGVNSTEKGDLSSESTVSRIRTEHFPLTLESARPSHTSQYLCASSDPQRGDTGELFFGEGSRLTVL.

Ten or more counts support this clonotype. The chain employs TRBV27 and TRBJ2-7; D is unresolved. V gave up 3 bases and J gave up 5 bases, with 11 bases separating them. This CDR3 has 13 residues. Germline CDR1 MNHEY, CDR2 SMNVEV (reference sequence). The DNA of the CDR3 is TGTGCCAGCAGTTTGGGGTCGGGTCACGAGCAGTACGTC. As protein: CASSLGSGHEQYV.

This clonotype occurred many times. CDR3 coding DNA: TGCGCCAGCAGCTTGCTGGGAACTAATGAAAAACTGTTTTTT. Translation: CASSLLGTNEKLFF. The chain uses TRBV5-1 and TRBJ1-4; D is unresolved. Trimming shortened V by 1 base and J by 1 base, and 5 bases separated the two germline ends. Looked up from germline, CDR1 is SGHRS and CDR2 is YFSETQ. The CDR3 has 14 amino acids.

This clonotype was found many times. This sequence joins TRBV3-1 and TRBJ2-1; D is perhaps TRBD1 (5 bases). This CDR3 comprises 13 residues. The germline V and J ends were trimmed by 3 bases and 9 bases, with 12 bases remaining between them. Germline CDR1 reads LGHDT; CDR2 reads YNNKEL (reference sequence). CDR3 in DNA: TGTGCCAGCAGCCAGGATAGGGGCATTGAGCAGTTCTTC. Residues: CASSQDRGIEQFF.

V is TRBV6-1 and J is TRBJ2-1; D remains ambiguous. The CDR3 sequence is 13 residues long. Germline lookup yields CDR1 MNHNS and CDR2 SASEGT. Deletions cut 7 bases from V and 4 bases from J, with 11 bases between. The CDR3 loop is CASNRGFYNEQFF. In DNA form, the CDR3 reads TGTGCCAGCAACCGTGGCTTTTACAATGAGCAGTTCTTC.

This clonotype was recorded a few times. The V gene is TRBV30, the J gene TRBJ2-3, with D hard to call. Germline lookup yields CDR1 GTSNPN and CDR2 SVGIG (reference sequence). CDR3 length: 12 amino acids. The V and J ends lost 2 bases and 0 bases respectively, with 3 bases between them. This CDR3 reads CAWSWSTDTQYF. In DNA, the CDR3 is TGTGCCTGGAGTTGGAGCACAGATACGCAGTATTTT.

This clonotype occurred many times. CDR3 coding DNA: TGTGCCAGCAGCTTGGAGGGTTGGAATGGCTACACCTTC. Its translation is CASSLEGWNGYTF. The chain joins TRBV5-5 to TRBJ1-2; D unresolved. Trimming took 0 bases from V and 6 from J, leaving 9 bases between them. Germline values: CDR1 SGHKS, CDR2 YYEKEE (reference sequence). The CDR3 has 13 residues.

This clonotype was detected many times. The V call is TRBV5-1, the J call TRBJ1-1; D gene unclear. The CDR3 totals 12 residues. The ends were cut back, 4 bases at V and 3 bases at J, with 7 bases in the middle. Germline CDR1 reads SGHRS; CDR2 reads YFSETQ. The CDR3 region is CASSDGDTEAFF. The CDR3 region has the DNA TGCGCCAGCAGCGACGGGGACACTGAAGCTTTCTTT.

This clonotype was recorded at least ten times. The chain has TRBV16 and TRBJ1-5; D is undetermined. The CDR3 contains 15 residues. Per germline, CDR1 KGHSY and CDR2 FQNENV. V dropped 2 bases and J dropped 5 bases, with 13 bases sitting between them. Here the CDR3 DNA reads TGTGCCAGCAGCCAAACGGGCCGTTCGGATCAGCCCCAGCATTTT. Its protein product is CASSQTGRSDQPQHF.

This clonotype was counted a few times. CDR3 in DNA: TGTGCCAGCAGCTTATATGAGGGGCTTCTTAACACCGGGGAGCTGTTTTTT. Protein: CASSLYEGLLNTGELFF. The V call is TRBV7-8, the J call TRBJ2-2; perhaps D is TRBD1 or TRBD2 (5 bases each). The CDR3 runs 17 residues. V dropped 2 bases and J dropped 2 bases, with 15 bases sitting between them. In germline, CDR1 is SGHVS, CDR2 FQNEAQ.

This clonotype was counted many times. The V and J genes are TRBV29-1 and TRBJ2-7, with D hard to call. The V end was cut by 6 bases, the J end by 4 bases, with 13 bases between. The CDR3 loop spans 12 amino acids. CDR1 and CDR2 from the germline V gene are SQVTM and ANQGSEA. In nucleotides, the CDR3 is TGCAGCGTCCTAGATGACCTGTACGAGCAGTACTTC. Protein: CSVLDDLYEQYF.

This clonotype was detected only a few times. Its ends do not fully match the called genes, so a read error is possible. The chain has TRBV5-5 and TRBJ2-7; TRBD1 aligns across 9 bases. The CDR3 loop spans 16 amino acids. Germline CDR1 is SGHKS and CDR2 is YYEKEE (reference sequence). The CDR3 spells CASSFLRSGTGSEQHF. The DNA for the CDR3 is TGTGCCAGCAGCTTCTTGAGATCCGGGACAGGGAGCGAGCAGCACTTC.

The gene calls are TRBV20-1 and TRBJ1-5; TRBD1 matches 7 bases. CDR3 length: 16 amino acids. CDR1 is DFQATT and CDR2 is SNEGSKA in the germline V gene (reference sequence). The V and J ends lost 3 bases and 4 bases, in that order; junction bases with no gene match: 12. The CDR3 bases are TGCAGTGCTAGTGTGCCAGGGGGGATAGGGAATCAGCCCCAGCATTTT. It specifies CSASVPGGIGNQPQHF.

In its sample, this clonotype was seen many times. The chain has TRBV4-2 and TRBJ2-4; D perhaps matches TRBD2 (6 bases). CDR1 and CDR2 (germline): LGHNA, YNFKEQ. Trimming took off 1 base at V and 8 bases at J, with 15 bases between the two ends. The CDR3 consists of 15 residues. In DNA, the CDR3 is TGTGCCAGCAGCCAAGCATCAGGGAGGCAACACATTCAGTACTTC. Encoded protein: CASSQASGRQHIQYF.

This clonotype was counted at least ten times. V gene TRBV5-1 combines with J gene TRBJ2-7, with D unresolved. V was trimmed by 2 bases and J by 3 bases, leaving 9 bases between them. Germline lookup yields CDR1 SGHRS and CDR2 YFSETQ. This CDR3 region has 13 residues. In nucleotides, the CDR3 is TGCGCCAGCAGCTTCCTAGATAGCTACGAGCAGTACTTC. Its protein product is CASSFLDSYEQYF.

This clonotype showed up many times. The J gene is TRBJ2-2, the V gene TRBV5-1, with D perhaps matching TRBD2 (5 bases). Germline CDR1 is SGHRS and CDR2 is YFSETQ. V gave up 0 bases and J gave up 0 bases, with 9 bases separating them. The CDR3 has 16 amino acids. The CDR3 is CASSLGRGPNTGELFF. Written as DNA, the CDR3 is TGCGCCAGCAGCTTGGGTCGCGGGCCGAACACCGGGGAGCTGTTTTTT.

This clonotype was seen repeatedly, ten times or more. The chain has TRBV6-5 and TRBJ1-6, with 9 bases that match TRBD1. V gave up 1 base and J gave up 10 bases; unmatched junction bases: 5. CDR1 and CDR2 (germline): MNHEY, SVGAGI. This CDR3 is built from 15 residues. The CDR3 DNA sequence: TGTGCCAGCAGTTACTGGACAGGGGTCTCCTCACCCCTCCACTTT. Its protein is CASSYWTGVSSPLHF.

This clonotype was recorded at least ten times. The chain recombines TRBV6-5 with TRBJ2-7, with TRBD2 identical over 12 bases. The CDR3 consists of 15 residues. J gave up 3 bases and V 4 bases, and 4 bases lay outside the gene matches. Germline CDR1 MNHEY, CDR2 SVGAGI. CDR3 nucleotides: TGTGCCAGCAGTTCACTAGCGGGGGGCTTCTACGAGCAGTACTTC. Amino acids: CASSSLAGGFYEQYF.

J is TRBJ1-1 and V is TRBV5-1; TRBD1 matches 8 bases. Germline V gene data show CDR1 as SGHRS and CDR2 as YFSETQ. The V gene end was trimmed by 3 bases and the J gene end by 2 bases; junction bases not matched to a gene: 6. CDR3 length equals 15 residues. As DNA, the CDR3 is TGCGCCAGCAGCTGGGCAGACAGGGGAAACACTGAAGCTTTCTTT. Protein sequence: CASSWADRGNTEAFF.

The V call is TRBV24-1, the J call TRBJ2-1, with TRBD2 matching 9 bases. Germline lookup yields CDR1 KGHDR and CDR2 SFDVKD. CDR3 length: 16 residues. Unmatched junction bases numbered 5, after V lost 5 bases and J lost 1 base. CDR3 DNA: TGTGCCACCAGTGGGGGGCTAGCGGGGTCCTACAATGAGCAGTTCTTC. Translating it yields CATSGGLAGSYNEQFF.

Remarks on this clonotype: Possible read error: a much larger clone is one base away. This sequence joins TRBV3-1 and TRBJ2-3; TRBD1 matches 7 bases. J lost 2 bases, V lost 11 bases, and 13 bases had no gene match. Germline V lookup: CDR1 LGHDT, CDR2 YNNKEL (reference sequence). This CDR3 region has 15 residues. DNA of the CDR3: TGTGCCTCGTCAAACACCGACAGGGTCACAGATACGCAGTATTTT. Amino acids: CASSNTDRVTDTQYF.

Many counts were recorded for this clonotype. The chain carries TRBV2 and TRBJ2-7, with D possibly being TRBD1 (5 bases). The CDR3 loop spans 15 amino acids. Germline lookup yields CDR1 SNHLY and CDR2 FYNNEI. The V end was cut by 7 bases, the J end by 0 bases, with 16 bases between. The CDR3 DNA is TGTGCCAGCATTAAGGGGCAGGGCCTCTCCTACGAGCAGTACGTC. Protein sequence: CASIKGQGLSYEQYV.

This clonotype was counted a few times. For the CDR3, the DNA is TGTGCCAGCAGCCAAGACGCGAGTCATGGCTACACCTTC. It yields the protein CASSQDASHGYTF. V gene TRBV14 combines with J gene TRBJ1-2; unclear D gene. The CDR3 sequence is 13 residues long. Trimming shortened V by 0 bases and J by 6 bases, and 8 bases separated the two germline ends. CDR1 is SGHDN and CDR2 is FVKESK in the germline V gene.